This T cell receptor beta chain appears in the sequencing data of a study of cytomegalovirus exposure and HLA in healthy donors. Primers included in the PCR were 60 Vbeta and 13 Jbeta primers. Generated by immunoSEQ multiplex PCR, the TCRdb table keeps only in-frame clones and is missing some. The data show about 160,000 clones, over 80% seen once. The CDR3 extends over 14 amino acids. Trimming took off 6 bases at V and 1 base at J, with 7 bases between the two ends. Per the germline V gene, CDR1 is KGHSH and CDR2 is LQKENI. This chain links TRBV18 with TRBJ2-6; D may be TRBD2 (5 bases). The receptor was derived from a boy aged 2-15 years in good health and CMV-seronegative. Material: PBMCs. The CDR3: CASSRGSGANVLTF. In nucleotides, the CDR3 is TGTGCCAGCTCCCGCGGGTCTGGGGCCAACGTCCTGACTTTC. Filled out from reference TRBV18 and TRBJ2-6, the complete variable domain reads NAGVMQNPRHLVRRRGQEARLRCSPMKGHSHVYWYRQLPEEGLKFMVYLQKENIIDESGMPKERFSAEFPKEGPSILRIQQVVRGDSAAYFCASSRGSGANVLTFGAGSRLTVL.